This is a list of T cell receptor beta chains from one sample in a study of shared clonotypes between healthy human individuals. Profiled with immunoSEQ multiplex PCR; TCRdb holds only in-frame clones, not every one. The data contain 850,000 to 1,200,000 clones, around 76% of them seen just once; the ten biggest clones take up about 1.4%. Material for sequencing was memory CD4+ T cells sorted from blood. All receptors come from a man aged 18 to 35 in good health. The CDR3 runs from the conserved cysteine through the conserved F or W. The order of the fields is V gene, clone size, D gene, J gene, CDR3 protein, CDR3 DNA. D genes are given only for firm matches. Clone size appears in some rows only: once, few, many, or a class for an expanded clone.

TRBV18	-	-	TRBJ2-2	CASSPLPSSGELFF	TGTGCCAGCTCGCCCCTCCCATCTTCCGGGGAGCTGTTTTTT
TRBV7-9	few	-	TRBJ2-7	CASSHLGDAYEQYF	TGTGCCAGCAGCCACTTGGGCGACGCCTACGAGCAGTACTTC
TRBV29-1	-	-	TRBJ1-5	CSVAGYDNQPQHF	TGCAGCGTTGCGGGGTACGACAATCAGCCCCAGCATTTT
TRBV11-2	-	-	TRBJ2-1	CASSLAGYPYNEQFF	TGTGCCAGCAGCTTAGCCGGGTATCCCTACAATGAGCAGTTCTTC
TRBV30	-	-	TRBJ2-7	CAWSRGVEQYF	TGTGCCTGGAGTAGAGGGGTCGAGCAGTACTTC
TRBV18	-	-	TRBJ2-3	CASSRADTQYF	TGTGCCAGCTCTCGGGCAGATACGCAGTATTTT
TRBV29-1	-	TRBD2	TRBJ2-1	CSAELAGGPFLYNEQFF	TGCAGCGCAGAACTAGCGGGGGGCCCTTTCCTCTACAATGAGCAGTTCTTC
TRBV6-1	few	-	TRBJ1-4	CASSPLRTVSEKLFF	TGTGCCAGCAGCCCGCTAAGGACGGTCAGTGAAAAACTGTTTTTT
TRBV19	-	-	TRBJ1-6	CASTDRLSPLHF	TGTGCCAGTACGGACCGCTTGTCACCCCTCCACTTT
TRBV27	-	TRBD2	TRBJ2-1	CASSPQRGGPNEQFF	TGTGCCAGCAGCCCCCAGCGGGGGGGCCCAAATGAGCAGTTCTTC
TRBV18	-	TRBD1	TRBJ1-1	CASSLLGPGTENTEAFF	TGTGCCAGCTCACTTTTAGGGCCCGGGACAGAGAACACTGAAGCTTTCTTT
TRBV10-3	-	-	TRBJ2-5	CAISKQGKETQYF	TGTGCCATCAGTAAACAGGGAAAAGAGACCCAGTACTTC
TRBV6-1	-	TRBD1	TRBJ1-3	CASYSRGLNGNTIYF	TGTGCCAGTTATTCCAGGGGGCTGAATGGAAACACCATATATTTT
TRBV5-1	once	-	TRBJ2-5	CASSQQQETQYF	TGCGCCAGCAGCCAGCAGCAAGAGACCCAGTACTTC
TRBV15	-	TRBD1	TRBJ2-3	CATSSGGQVLEYSTDTQYF	TGTGCCACCAGCAGTGGGGGACAGGTATTGGAGTATAGCACAGATACGCAGTATTTT
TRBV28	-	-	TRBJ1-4	CASSLSRAVEKLFF	TGTGCCAGCAGTTTATCCAGGGCGGTCGAAAAACTGTTTTTT
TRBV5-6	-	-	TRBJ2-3	CASSLAYGATDTQYF	TGTGCCAGCAGCTTGGCCTATGGAGCCACAGATACGCAGTATTTT
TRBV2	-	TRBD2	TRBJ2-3	CASSDRLAGGTDTQYF	TGTGCCAGCAGTGATAGGTTAGCGGGGGGCACAGATACGCAGTATTTT
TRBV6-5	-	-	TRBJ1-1	CASSPPQGEAFF	TGTGCCAGCAGCCCGCCGCAGGGTGAAGCTTTCTTT
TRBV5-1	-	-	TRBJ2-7	CASSLEGSASYEQYF	TGCGCCAGCAGCTTGGAGGGCAGCGCTAGCTACGAGCAGTACTTC
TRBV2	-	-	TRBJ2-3	CASKLGLIADTQYF	TGTGCCAGCAAACTAGGTCTGATCGCAGATACGCAGTATTTT
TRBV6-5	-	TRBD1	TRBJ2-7	CASTKSGTVREQYF	TGTGCCAGCACCAAGTCGGGGACAGTCAGAGAGCAGTACTTC
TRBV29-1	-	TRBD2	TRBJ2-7	CSVGGGVSGYEQYF	TGCAGCGTTGGCGGGGGGGTTTCGGGATACGAGCAGTACTTC
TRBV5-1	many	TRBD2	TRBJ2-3	CASSLPGGASDTQYF	TGCGCCAGCAGCTTGCCCGGGGGGGCTTCAGATACGCAGTATTTT
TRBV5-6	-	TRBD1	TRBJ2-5	CASSTEERGPWETQYF	TGTGCCAGCAGCACCGAGGAGAGGGGGCCGTGGGAGACCCAGTACTTC
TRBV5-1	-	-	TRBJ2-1	CASSKILSGRLGNEQFF	TGCGCCAGCAGCAAGATTCTTAGCGGACGACTAGGAAATGAGCAGTTCTTC
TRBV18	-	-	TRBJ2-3	CASSPDPTDTQYF	TGTGCCAGCTCCCCTGACCCCACAGATACGCAGTATTTT
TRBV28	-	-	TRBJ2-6	CASSPIGGLNSGANVLTF	TGTGCCAGCAGCCCTATCGGGGGGCTAAACTCTGGGGCCAACGTCCTGACTTTC
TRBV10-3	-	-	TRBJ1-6	CATRGSGAPFNSPLHF	TGTGCCACCCGGGGGTCGGGGGCGCCTTTTAATTCACCCCTCCACTTT
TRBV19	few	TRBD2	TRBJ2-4	CASSIVAGGQLRSQNIQYF	TGTGCCAGTAGCATCGTAGCGGGAGGGCAGTTAAGGAGCCAAAACATTCAGTACTTC
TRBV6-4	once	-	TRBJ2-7	CASSVGPASYEQYF	TGTGCCAGCAGTGTAGGGCCGGCCTCCTACGAGCAGTACTTC